This T cell receptor (beta chain) was sequenced for a study of blood T cell repertoires in COVID-19. Turning to the study itself: PBMCs, B-cell-depleted T cells, or T cells were the source of the cDNA or gDNA that made up the material.

As originally analysed: Reference gene primer amplification yielded estimated nucleated cell counts. TCRdb keeps only in-frame clones here, not all; method: immunoSEQ multiplex PCR. That table is the source of V, J and clone size, and D and trimming were worked out from the DNA. The sample consists of about 310,000 clones, about 90% of them appearing once. The germline V gene encodes CDR1 LGHDT and CDR2 YNNKEL (reference sequence). V was shortened by 8 bases and J by 7 bases, with 6 bases between the two germline ends. This CDR3 is built from 11 residues. This chain connects TRBV3-1 (or the pseudogene TRBV3-2) to TRBJ1-6; D perhaps matches TRBD1 (6 bases). Sequenced input: peripheral blood. The clonotype was recovered from a woman in her forties or fifties who had recovered from COVID-19. CDR3 in amino acids: CASGGNSPLHF. The CDR3 nucleotides are TGTGCCAGCGGGGGCAATTCACCCCTCCACTTT.